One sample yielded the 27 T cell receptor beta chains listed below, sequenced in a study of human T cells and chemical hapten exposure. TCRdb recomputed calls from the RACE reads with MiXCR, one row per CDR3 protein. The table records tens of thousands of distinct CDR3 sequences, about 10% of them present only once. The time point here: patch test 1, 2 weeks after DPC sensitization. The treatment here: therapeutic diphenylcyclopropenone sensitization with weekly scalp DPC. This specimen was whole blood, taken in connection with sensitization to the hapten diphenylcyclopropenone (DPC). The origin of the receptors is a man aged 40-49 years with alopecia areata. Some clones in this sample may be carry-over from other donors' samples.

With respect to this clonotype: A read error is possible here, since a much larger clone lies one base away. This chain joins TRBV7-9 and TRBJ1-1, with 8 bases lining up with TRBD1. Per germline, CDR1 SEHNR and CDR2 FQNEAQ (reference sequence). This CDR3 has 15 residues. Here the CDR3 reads CASSFTTGVNTDAFF. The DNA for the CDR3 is TGTGCCAGCAGCTTTACGACAGGGGTGAACACTGACGCTTTCTTT.

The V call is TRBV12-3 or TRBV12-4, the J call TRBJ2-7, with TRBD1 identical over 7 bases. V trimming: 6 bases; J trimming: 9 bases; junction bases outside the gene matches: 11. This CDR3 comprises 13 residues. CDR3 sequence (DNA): TGTGCCAGCAGCCCCGGACAGGTGCATGGGCAGTACTTC. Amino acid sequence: CASSPGQVHGQYF.

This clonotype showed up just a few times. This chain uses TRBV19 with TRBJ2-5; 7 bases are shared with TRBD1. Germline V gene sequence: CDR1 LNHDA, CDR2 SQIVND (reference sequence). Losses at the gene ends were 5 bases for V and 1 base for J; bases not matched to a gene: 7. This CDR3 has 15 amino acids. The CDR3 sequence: CASSLYRDSQETQYF. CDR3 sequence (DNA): TGTGCCAGTAGTCTGTACCGGGACAGCCAAGAGACCCAGTACTTC.

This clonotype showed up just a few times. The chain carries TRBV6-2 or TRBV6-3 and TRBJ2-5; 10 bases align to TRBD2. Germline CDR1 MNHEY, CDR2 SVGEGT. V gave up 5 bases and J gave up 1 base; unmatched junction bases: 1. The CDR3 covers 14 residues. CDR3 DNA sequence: TGTGCCAGCAGTGGACTAGCGGTCCAAGAGACCCAGTACTTC. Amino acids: CASSGLAVQETQYF.

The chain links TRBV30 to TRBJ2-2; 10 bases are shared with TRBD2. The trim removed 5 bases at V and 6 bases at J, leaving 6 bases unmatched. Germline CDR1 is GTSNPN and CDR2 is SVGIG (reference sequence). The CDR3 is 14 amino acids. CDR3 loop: CAWGSGRAPGELFF. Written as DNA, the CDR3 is TGTGCCTGGGGGAGCGGGAGGGCCCCCGGGGAGCTGTTTTTT.

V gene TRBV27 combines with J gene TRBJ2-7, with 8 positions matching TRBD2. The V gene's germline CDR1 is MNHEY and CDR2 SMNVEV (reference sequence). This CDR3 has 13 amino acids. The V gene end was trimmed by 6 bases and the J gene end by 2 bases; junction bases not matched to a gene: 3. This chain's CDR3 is CASRRTSPYEQYV. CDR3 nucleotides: TGTGCCAGCAGACGGACTAGCCCCTACGAGCAGTACGTC.

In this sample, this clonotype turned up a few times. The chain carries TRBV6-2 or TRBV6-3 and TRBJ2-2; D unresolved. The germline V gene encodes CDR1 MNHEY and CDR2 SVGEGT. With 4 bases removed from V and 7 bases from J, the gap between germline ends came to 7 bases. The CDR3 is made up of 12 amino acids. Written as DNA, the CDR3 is TGTGCCAGCAGTTTATCAGGCGGGGAGCTGTTTTTT. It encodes CASSLSGGELFF.

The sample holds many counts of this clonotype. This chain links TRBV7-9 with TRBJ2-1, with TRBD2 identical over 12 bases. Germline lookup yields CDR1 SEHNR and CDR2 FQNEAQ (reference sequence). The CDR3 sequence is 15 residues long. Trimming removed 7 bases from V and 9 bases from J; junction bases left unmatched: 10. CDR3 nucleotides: TGTGCCAGCAAAGGGGAGACTAGCGGGAGAGGTGAGCAGTTCTTC. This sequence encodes CASKGETSGRGEQFF. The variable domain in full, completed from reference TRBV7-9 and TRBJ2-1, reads DTGVSQNPRHKITKRGQNVTFRCDPISEHNRLYWYRQTLGQGPEFLTYFQNEAQLEKSRLLSDRFSAERPKGSFSTLEIQRTEQGDSAMYLCASKGETSGRGEQFFGPGTRLTVL.

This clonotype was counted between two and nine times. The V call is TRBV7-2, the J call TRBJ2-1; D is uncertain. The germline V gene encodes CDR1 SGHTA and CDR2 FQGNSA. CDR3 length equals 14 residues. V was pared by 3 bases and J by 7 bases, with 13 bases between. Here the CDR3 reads CASSFPSRENEQFF. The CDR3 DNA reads TGTGCCAGCAGCTTCCCTTCCCGTGAGAATGAGCAGTTCTTC.

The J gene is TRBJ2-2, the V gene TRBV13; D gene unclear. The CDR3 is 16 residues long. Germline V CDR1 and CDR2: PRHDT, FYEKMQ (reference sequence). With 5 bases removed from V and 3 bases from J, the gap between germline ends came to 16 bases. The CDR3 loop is CASSPTRRVDTGELFF. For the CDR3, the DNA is TGTGCCAGCAGCCCAACCCGGCGAGTGGACACCGGGGAGCTGTTTTTT.

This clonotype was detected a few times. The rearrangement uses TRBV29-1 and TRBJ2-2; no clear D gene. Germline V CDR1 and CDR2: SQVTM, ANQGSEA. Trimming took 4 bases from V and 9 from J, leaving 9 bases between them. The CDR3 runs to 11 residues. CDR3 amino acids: CSVGEGRELFF. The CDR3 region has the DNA TGCAGCGTTGGGGAAGGCCGGGAGCTGTTTTTT.

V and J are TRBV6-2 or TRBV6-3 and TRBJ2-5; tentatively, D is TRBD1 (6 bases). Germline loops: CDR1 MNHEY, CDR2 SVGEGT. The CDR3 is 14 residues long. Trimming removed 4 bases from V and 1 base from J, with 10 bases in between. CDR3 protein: CASSSGDIQETQYF. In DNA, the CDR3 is TGTGCCAGCAGTTCAGGGGACATCCAAGAGACCCAGTACTTC.

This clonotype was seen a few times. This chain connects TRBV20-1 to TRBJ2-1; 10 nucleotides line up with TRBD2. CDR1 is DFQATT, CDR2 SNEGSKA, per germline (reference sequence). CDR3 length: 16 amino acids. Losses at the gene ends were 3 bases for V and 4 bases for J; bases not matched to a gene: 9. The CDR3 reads CSASRLAGVQYNEQFF. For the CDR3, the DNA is TGCAGTGCTAGTCGGCTAGCGGGAGTTCAGTACAATGAGCAGTTCTTC.

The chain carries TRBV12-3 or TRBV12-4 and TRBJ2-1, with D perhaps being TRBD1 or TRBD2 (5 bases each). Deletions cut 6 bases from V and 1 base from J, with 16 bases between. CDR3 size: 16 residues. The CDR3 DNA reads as TGTGCCAGCAGCTCCCACGGGGACGGGTCCTACAATGAGCAGTTCTTC. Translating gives CASSSHGDGSYNEQFF.

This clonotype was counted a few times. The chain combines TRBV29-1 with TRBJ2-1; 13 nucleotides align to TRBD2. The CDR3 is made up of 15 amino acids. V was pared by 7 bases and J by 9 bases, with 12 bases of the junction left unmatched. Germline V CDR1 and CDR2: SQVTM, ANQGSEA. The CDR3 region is CSGGLAGVGSSEQFF. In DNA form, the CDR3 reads TGCAGCGGCGGACTAGCGGGAGTCGGTTCTAGTGAGCAGTTCTTC.

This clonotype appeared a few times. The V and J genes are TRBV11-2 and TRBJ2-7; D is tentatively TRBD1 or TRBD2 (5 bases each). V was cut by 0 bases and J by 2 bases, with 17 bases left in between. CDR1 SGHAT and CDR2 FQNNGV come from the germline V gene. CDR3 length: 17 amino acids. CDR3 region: CASSLDSGTAQAYEQYF. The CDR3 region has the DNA TGTGCCAGCAGCTTAGATTCCGGGACGGCACAAGCCTACGAGCAGTACTTC.

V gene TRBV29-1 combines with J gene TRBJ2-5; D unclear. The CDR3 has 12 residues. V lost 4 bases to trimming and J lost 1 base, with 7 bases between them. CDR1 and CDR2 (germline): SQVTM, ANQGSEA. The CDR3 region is CSVGHSQETQYF. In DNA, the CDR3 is TGCAGCGTTGGACACAGCCAAGAGACCCAGTACTTC.

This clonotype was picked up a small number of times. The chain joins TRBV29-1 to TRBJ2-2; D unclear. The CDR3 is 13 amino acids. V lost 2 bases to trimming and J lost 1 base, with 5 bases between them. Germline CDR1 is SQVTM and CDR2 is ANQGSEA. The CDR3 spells CSVEWENTGELFF. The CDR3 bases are TGCAGCGTTGAATGGGAGAACACCGGGGAGCTGTTTTTT.

The CDR3: CASSQDPTSNNEQFF. CDR3 coding DNA: TGCGCCAGCAGCCAAGACCCGACTAGCAACAATGAGCAGTTCTTC. The chain uses TRBV4-1 and TRBJ2-1, with 7 bases identical to TRBD2. The CDR3 loop spans 15 amino acids. CDR1 is MGHRA, CDR2 YSYEKL, per germline. V was pared by 0 bases and J by 5 bases, with 4 bases of the junction left unmatched.

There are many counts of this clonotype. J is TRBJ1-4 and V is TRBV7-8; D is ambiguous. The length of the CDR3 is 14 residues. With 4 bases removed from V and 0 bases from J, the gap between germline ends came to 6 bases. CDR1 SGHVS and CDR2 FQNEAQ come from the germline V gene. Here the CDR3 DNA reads TGTGCCAGCAGCTCGGGCACAACTAATGAAAAACTGTTTTTT. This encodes CASSSGTTNEKLFF.

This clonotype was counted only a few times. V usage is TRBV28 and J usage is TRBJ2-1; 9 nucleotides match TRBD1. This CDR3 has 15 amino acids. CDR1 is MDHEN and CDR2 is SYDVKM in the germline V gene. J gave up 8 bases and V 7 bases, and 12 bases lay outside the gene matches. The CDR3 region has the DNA TGTGCCAGCACTTATGGGACAGGGAGAACGGATGAGCAGTTCTTC. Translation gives CASTYGTGRTDEQFF.

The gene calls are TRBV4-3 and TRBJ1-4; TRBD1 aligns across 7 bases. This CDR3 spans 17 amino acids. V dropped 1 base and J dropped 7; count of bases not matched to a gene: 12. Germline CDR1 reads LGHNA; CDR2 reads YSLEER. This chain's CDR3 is CASSQVPHRGGGEKLFF. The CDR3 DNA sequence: TGCGCCAGCAGCCAAGTCCCCCACAGGGGTGGGGGTGAAAAACTGTTTTTT.

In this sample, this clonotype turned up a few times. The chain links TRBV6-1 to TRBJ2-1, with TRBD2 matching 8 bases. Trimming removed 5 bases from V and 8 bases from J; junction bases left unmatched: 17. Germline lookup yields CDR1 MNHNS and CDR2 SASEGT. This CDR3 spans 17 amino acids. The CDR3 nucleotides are TGTGCCAGCAGTCGACAAACCCCGGGACTAGTGGGCGATGAGCAGTTCTTC. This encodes CASSRQTPGLVGDEQFF.

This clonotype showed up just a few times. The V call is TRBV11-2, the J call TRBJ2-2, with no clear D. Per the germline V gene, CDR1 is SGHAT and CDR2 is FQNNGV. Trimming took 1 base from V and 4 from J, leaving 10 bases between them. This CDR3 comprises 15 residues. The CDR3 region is CASSLVLRFTGELFF. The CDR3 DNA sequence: TGTGCCAGCAGCTTAGTCCTCCGATTCACCGGGGAGCTGTTTTTT. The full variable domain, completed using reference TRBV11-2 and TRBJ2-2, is EAGVAQSPRYKIIEKRQSVAFWCNPISGHATLYWYQQILGQGPKLLIQFQNNGVVDDSQLPKDRFSAERLKGVDSTLKIQPAKLEDSAVYLCASSLVLRFTGELFFGEGSRLTVL.

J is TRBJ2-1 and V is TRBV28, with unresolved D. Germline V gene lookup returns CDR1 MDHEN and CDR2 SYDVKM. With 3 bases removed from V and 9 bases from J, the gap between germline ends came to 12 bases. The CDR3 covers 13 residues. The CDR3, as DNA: TGTGCCAGCAGTTTCGGAGCCTCCCGTGAGCAGTTCTTC. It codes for CASSFGASREQFF. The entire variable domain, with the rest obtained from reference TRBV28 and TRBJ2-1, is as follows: DVKVTQSSRYLVKRTGEKVFLECVQDMDHENMFWYRQDPGLGLRLIYFSYDVKMKEKGDIPEGYSVSREKKERFSLILESASTNQTSMYLCASSFGASREQFFGPGTRLTVL.

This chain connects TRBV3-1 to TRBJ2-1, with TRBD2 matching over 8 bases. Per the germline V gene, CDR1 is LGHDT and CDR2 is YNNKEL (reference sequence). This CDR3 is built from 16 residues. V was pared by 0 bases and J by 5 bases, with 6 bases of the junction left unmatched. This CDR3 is CASSQDVTSDNNEQFF. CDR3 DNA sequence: TGTGCCAGCAGCCAAGACGTGACTAGCGACAACAATGAGCAGTTCTTC.

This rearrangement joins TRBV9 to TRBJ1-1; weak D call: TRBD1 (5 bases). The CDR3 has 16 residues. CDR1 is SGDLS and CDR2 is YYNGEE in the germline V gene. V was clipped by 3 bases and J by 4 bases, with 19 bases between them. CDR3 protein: CASSEGHLGRGTEAFF. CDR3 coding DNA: TGTGCCAGCAGCGAGGGGCATCTTGGTCGGGGCACTGAAGCTTTCTTT.